This T cell receptor beta chain appears in the sequencing data of a study of cytomegalovirus exposure and HLA in healthy donors. The wider study: Across 300 to 400 genotyped donors, about 80% landed in the Caucasian-associated ancestry cluster. General observations from the study: Solely CMV serostatus was available to characterize immune exposure. Sequence variants that were highly shared formed a cluster that was likely a sequencing artifact.

Notes on this clone: The antigen is unknown.

Although they were nominally healthy when sampled, donors likely had unrecorded immune exposures. Use of 60 Vbeta and 13 Jbeta primers characterized the PCR. Profiling relied on immunoSEQ multiplex PCR, and the TCRdb table lists in-frame clones only, not all of them. The data hold 110,000 to 150,000 clones, with about three quarters observed a single time. Losses at the gene ends were 5 bases for V and 4 bases for J; bases not matched to a gene: 12. Germline lookup yields CDR1 SNHLY and CDR2 FYNNEI. This CDR3 comprises 16 residues. This sequence was found in a middle-aged man in good health and CMV-seropositive. The source material was PBMCs. The rearrangement links TRBV2 to TRBJ2-3; 7 positions agree with TRBD1. The CDR3 coding sequence is TGTGCCAGCAGTTCCCGGACAGGCTGGGGCCCAGATACGCAGTATTTT. It is translated as CASSSRTGWGPDTQYF. Based on the CDR3 plus reference TRBV2 and TRBJ2-3, the full variable domain is EPEVTQTPSHQVTQMGQEVILRCVPISNHLYFYWYRQILGQKVEFLVSFYNNEISEKSEIFDDQFSVERPDGSNFTLKIRSTKLEDSAMYFCASSSRTGWGPDTQYFGPGTRLTVL.